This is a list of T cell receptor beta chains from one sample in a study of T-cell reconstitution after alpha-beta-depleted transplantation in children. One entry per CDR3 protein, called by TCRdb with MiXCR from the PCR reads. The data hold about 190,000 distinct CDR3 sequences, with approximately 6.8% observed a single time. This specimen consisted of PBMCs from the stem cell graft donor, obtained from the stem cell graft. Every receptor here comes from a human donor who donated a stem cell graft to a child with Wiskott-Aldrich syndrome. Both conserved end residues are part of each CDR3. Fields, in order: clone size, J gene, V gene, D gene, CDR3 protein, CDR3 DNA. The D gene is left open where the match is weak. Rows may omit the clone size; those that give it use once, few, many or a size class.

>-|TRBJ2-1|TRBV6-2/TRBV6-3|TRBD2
CASSYSIAGGRDEQFF
TGTGCCAGCAGTTACTCAATAGCGGGGGGCAGGGATGAGCAGTTCTTC
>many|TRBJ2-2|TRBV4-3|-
CASSPPNTGELFF
TGCGCCAGCAGCCCTCCTAACACCGGGGAGCTGTTTTTT
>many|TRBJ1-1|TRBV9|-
CASSVKIGGEAFF
TGTGCCAGCAGCGTAAAAATCGGGGGAGAAGCTTTCTTT
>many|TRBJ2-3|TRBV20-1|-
CSGGLWEATQYF
TGCAGTGGCGGACTTTGGGAGGCGACGCAGTATTTT
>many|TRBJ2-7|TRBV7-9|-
CASSFPDRSYEQYF
TGTGCCAGCAGCTTCCCGGACCGATCCTACGAGCAGTACTTC
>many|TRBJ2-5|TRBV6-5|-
CASSYSYSGNQETQYF
TGTGCCAGCAGTTACTCGTACTCCGGGAACCAAGAGACCCAGTACTTC
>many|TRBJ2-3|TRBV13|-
CASSQRGSTDTQYF
TGTGCCAGCAGCCAGAGGGGTAGCACAGATACGCAGTATTTT
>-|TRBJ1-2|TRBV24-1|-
CATESPSHLFNYGYTF
TGTGCCACCGAAAGTCCATCTCACCTATTTAACTATGGCTACACCTTC
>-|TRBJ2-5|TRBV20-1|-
CSAGRSQGETQYF
TGCAGTGCGGGGAGAAGCCAGGGGGAGACCCAGTACTTC
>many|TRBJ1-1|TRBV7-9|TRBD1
CASSFSQGDTEAFF
TGTGCCAGCAGCTTCTCCCAGGGGGACACTGAAGCTTTCTTT
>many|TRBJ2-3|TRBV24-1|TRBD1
CATSDLSRDRGSTDTQYF
TGTGCCACCAGTGATTTGTCTCGGGACAGGGGGTCCACAGATACGCAGTATTTT
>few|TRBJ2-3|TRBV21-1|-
CASSKAVIRGLTDTQYF
TGTGCCAGCAGCAAAGCGGTAATACGGGGGCTCACAGATACGCAGTATTTT
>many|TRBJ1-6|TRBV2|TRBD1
CASRVGQARSPLHF
TGTGCCAGCAGGGTAGGACAGGCTCGCTCACCCCTCCACTTT
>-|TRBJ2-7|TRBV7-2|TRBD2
CASSHSGRSNEQYF
TGTGCCAGCAGCCATAGCGGGAGGTCAAACGAGCAGTACTTC
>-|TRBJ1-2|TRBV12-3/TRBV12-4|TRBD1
CASSLRDSLYGYTF
TGTGCCAGCAGTTTAAGGGACAGCCTTTATGGCTACACCTTC
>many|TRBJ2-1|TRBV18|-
CASSPIQDRNEQFF
TGTGCCAGCTCACCTATACAGGACCGCAATGAGCAGTTCTTC
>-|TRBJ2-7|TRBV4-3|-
CASSQEPLTDYEQYF
TGCGCCAGCAGCCAAGAGCCCCTGACAGACTACGAGCAGTACTTC
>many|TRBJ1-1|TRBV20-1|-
CSANQGVNTEAFF
TGCAGTGCTAATCAGGGTGTGAACACTGAAGCTTTCTTT